Below are 19 T cell receptor beta chains sequenced from a single sample in a study of Ad26.COV2.S vaccination and SARS-CoV-2 variants. Treatment in this sample: 19 received Ad26.COV2.S at low or high dose, single or two shots; about 5 received placebo; per-sample allocation not given. At day 63 after the first vaccine or placebo injection, samples were drawn. Sequenced by immunoSEQ multiplex PCR; TCRdb stores in-frame clones only, minus some. The table includes a few hundred thousand clones, around 89% detected once. This material consisted of peripheral blood, taken in a trial of Ad26.COV2.S vaccine versus placebo. These receptors all stem from a person between 18 and 59 years old who received the Ad26.COV2.S COVID-19 vaccine or a placebo.

The rearrangement links TRBV7-9 to TRBJ1-3; 7 bases map to TRBD1. The trim removed 5 bases at V and 0 bases at J, leaving 1 base unmatched. The CDR3 is made up of 14 amino acids. Germline assignment: CDR1 SEHNR and CDR2 FQNEAQ (reference sequence). The CDR3 here is CASSRDSSGNTIYF. The CDR3 coding sequence is TGTGCCAGCAGCCGGGACAGCTCTGGAAACACCATATATTTT.

The V call is TRBV27, the J call TRBJ1-5; D remains ambiguous. Germline V CDR1 and CDR2: MNHEY, SMNVEV (reference sequence). The CDR3 length is 13 residues. V lost 4 bases to trimming and J lost 7 bases, with 11 bases between them. The CDR3 protein is CASSSLGVQPQHF. CDR3 DNA: TGTGCCAGCAGTTCTCTCGGGGTACAGCCCCAGCATTTT.

CDR3 bases: TGTGCCAGCATTCCGGGACAGGGTGTCTCCGGGGAGCTGTTTTTT. Its translation is CASIPGQGVSGELFF. The rearrangement uses TRBV2 and TRBJ2-2; 9 positions match TRBD1. With V trimmed by 7 bases and J by 6 bases, 9 bases remained unmatched. The CDR3 runs 15 residues. Germline loops: CDR1 SNHLY, CDR2 FYNNEI.

This chain connects TRBV7-2 to TRBJ1-1, with D tentatively TRBD1 (6 bases). CDR3 length: 14 amino acids. Trimming took 4 bases from V and 3 from J, leaving 12 bases between them. In germline, CDR1 is SGHTA, CDR2 FQGNSA. CDR3 bases: TGTGCCAGCAGCTCATCAGGGGCGCACACTGAAGCTTTCTTT. This translates into CASSSSGAHTEAFF.

V and J are TRBV5-8 and TRBJ1-6; TRBD1 might be the D (5 bases). CDR1 and CDR2 from the germline V gene are SGHTS and YDEGEE. V lost 4 bases and J lost 6, with 14 bases in between. This CDR3 comprises 15 residues. DNA of the CDR3: TGTGCCAGCAGCCCCCGGACAAAACGTAATTCACCCCTCCACTTT. This encodes CASSPRTKRNSPLHF.

For this clone: A read error may account for a junction end that differs from germline. This sequence joins TRBV7-7 and TRBJ1-3, with a weak D call TRBD1 (6 bases). The CDR3 is 16 residues long. CDR1 SSHAT and CDR2 FNYEAQ come from the germline V gene (reference sequence). DNA for the CDR3: TGTGCTAGCAGCTTAGGGGGACCCAGCTCTGGAAACACCATATATTTT. This encodes CASSLGGPSSGNTIYF. Full variable domain (outside the CDR3, taken from reference TRBV7-7 and TRBJ1-3): GAGVSQSPRYKVTKRGQDVTLRCDPISSHATLYWYQQALGQGPEFLTYFNYEAQPDKSGLPSDRFSAERPEGSISTLTIQRTEQRDSAMYRCASSLGGPSSGNTIYFGEGSWLTVV.

The table lists this clone with a count of one. The genes are TRBV7-2 and TRBJ2-5; D is possibly TRBD2 (6 bases). The CDR3 runs to 14 residues. Trimming took off 5 bases at V and 4 bases at J, with 14 bases between the two ends. Germline values: CDR1 SGHTA, CDR2 FQGNSA. As DNA, the CDR3 is TGTGCCAGCAGCCCCCCGGGACTTCTAGAGACCCAGTACTTC. Protein: CASSPPGLLETQYF.

The chain is built from TRBV7-9 and TRBJ2-7; 7 bases align to TRBD1. This CDR3 comprises 14 residues. The V gene end was trimmed by 4 bases and the J gene end by 1 base; junction bases not matched to a gene: 4. Germline V gives CDR1 SEHNR, CDR2 FQNEAQ (reference sequence). The CDR3 loop reads CASSYGTESYEQYF. CDR3 coding DNA: TGTGCCAGCAGCTACGGGACAGAGTCCTACGAGCAGTACTTC.

The chain links TRBV19 to TRBJ2-7; D is possibly TRBD1 (6 bases). The CDR3 spans 13 residues. V dropped 5 bases and J dropped 5 bases, with 13 bases sitting between them. Germline V lookup: CDR1 LNHDA, CDR2 SQIVND (reference sequence). CDR3 in amino acids: CASSSEQGNEQYF. CDR3 DNA sequence: TGTGCCAGTAGTTCAGAACAGGGAAACGAGCAGTACTTC.

As concerns this clone: Sequence at one end of the junction differs from germline and may be a read error. The chain uses TRBV6-5 and TRBJ1-2, with 7 bases lining up with TRBD1. CDR3 length equals 13 residues. CDR1 and CDR2 from the germline V gene are MNHEY and SVGAGI. For the CDR3, the DNA is TGTGCCAGCAGCCACGGACAGGTTAATGTTAGGTCCTTC. Translating gives CASSHGQVNVRSF.

The chain couples TRBV6-1 to TRBJ1-5; D perhaps matches TRBD1 (5 bases). This CDR3 contains 16 residues. V was trimmed by 3 bases and J by 2 bases, leaving 14 bases between them. Looked up from germline, CDR1 is MNHNS and CDR2 is SASEGT. Written as DNA, the CDR3 is TGTGCCAGCAGTGACTTAGGGGCTTCGGGCAATCAGCCCCAGCATTTT. Translating it yields CASSDLGASGNQPQHF.

The V and J genes are TRBV28 and TRBJ1-4, with a tentative D call TRBD1 (6 bases). V was cut by 7 bases and J by 7 bases, with 19 bases left in between. The CDR3 is 15 residues long. Per germline, CDR1 MDHEN and CDR2 SYDVKM. CDR3 in amino acids: CASIPSTQGPEKLFF. Here the CDR3 DNA reads TGTGCCAGCATCCCTTCAACTCAGGGGCCTGAAAAACTGTTTTTT.

The genes are TRBV12-5 and TRBJ2-1; TRBD2 matches at 8 bases. The germline V gene encodes CDR1 LGHNT and CDR2 FRNRAP. There are 15 residues in the CDR3. J lost 1 base, V lost 3 bases, and 2 bases had no gene match. The CDR3 spells CASGLLAESYNEQFF. Written as DNA, the CDR3 is TGTGCTAGTGGTTTACTAGCGGAGTCCTACAATGAGCAGTTCTTC.

V gene TRBV27 combines with J gene TRBJ1-2; tentatively, D is TRBD1 (5 bases). Germline V gives CDR1 MNHEY, CDR2 SMNVEV (reference sequence). This CDR3 has 15 residues. V lost 6 bases, J lost 0 bases, and 14 bases lay in between. In nucleotides, the CDR3 is TGTGCCAGCAGATTTAGACAGTCAACTAACTATGGCTACACCTTC. It codes for CASRFRQSTNYGYTF.

The gene calls are TRBV5-4 and TRBJ2-3; TRBD2 agrees at 9 bases. The ends lost 3 bases at V and 5 bases at J; junction bases unmatched: 7. Germline V gene sequence: CDR1 SGHNT, CDR2 YYREEE (reference sequence). The CDR3 has 15 amino acids. For the CDR3, the DNA is TGTGCCAGCAGCTCCCCAGCGGGGGGCCAAGATACGCAGTATTTT. Translated: CASSSPAGGQDTQYF.

This chain uses TRBV5-1 with TRBJ2-7; 8 nucleotides align to TRBD1. The CDR3 loop spans 19 amino acids. Looked up from germline, CDR1 is SGHRS and CDR2 is YFSETQ. V shed 7 bases, J shed 7 bases, and the junction held 28 bases outside the gene matches. The CDR3 spells CASGIGGFRQGTRSGEQYF. The CDR3 DNA reads TGCGCCAGCGGCATAGGAGGCTTTAGACAGGGGACCCGATCGGGGGAGCAGTACTTC.

The chain links TRBV5-1 to TRBJ2-2, with a weak D call TRBD1 (6 bases). Trimming took off 0 bases at V and 5 bases at J, with 17 bases between the two ends. Germline lookup yields CDR1 SGHRS and CDR2 YFSETQ. There are 17 residues in the CDR3. CDR3 amino acids: CASSLDTGTTITGELFF. The CDR3 nucleotides are TGCGCCAGCAGCTTGGATACCGGGACAACCATAACCGGGGAGCTGTTTTTT.

The V call is TRBV19, the J call TRBJ2-1; D might be TRBD2 (6 bases). The CDR3 runs to 18 residues. Germline CDR1 is LNHDA and CDR2 is SQIVND (reference sequence). The germline V and J ends were trimmed by 4 bases and 7 bases, with 26 bases remaining between them. CDR3 protein: CASSTIQAGRGALNEQFF. The CDR3 coding sequence is TGTGCCAGTAGTACGATTCAGGCGGGAAGGGGCGCTTTGAATGAGCAGTTCTTC.

The chain is built from TRBV6-4 and TRBJ1-1; D ambiguous. V dropped 6 bases and J dropped 8 bases, with 13 bases sitting between them. The germline V gene encodes CDR1 MRHNA and CDR2 SNTAGT. This CDR3 has 12 amino acids. Here the CDR3 reads CASRKPGPEAFF. CDR3 in DNA: TGTGCCAGCAGAAAACCGGGCCCCGAAGCTTTCTTT.